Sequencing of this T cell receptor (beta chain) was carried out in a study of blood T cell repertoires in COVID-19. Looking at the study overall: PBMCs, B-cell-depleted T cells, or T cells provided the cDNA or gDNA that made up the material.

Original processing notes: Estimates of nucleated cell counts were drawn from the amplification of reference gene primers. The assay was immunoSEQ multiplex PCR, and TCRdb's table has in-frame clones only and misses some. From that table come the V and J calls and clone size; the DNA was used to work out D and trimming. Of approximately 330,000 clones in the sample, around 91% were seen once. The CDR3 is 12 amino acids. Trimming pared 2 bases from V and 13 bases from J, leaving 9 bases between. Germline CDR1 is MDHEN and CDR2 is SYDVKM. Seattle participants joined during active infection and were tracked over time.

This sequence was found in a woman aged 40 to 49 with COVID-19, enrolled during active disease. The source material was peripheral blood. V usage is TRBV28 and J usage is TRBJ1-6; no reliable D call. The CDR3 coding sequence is TGTGCCAGCAGTTTAGCCCTCAGGCCCCTCCACTTT. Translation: CASSLALRPLHF.